This TCR beta chain was obtained from a study of cytomegalovirus exposure and HLA in healthy donors. As for this clone: Its antigen is currently unknown.

Sequenced by immunoSEQ multiplex PCR; TCRdb stores in-frame clones only, minus some. The sample holds about 220,000 clones; almost 90% are singletons and the top ten take about 3%. The 120-subject validation cohort, separate from the roughly 700-subject first cohort, included the donors. Findings of the study overall: The classifier reportedly diagnosed cytomegalovirus status with high specificity and sensitivity.

The sequence came from a woman aged 18-35 years in good health and CMV-seronegative. Input material: PBMCs.

The DNA for the CDR3 is TGTGCCAGCAGCTTAGAGTCGTTCTACGGAGGCTACGAGCAGTACTTC. Protein sequence: CASSLESFYGGYEQYF. V usage is TRBV7-9 and J usage is TRBJ2-7, with D possibly being TRBD2 (5 bases). The germline V and J ends were trimmed by 1 base and 3 bases, with 16 bases remaining between them. The CDR3 runs 16 residues. CDR1 is SEHNR and CDR2 is FQNEAQ in the germline V gene (reference sequence). Looking up the rest from reference TRBV7-9 and TRBJ2-7 gives the full variable domain: DTGVSQNPRHKITKRGQNVTFRCDPISEHNRLYWYRQTLGQGPEFLTYFQNEAQLEKSRLLSDRFSAERPKGSFSTLEIQRTEQGDSAMYLCASSLESFYGGYEQYFGPGTRLTVT.